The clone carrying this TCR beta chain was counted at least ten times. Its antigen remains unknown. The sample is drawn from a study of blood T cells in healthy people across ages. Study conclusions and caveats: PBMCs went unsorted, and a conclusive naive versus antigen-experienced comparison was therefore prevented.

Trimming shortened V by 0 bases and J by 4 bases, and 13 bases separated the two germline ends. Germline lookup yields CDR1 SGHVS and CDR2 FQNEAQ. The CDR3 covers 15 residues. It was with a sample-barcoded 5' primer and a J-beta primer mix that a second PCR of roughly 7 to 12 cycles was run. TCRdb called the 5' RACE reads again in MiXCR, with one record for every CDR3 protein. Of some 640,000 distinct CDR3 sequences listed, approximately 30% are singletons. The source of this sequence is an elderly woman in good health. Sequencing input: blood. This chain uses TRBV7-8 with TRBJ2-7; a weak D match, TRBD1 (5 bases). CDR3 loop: CASSLAGARRYEQYF. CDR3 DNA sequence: TGTGCCAGCAGCTTAGCTGGGGCCAGAAGATACGAGCAGTACTTC.